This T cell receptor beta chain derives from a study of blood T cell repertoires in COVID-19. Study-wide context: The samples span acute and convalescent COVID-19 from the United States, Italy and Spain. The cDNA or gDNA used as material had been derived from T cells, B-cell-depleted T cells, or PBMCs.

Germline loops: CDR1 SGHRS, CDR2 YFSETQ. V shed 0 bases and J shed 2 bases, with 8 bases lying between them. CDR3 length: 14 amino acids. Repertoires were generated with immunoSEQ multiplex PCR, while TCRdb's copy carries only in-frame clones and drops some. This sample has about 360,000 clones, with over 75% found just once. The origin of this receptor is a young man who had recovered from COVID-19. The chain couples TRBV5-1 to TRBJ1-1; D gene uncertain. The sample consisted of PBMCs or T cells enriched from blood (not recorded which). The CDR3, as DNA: TGCGCCAGCAGCTTGGAGGAGGCAAACACTGAAGCTTTCTTT. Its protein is CASSLEEANTEAFF.